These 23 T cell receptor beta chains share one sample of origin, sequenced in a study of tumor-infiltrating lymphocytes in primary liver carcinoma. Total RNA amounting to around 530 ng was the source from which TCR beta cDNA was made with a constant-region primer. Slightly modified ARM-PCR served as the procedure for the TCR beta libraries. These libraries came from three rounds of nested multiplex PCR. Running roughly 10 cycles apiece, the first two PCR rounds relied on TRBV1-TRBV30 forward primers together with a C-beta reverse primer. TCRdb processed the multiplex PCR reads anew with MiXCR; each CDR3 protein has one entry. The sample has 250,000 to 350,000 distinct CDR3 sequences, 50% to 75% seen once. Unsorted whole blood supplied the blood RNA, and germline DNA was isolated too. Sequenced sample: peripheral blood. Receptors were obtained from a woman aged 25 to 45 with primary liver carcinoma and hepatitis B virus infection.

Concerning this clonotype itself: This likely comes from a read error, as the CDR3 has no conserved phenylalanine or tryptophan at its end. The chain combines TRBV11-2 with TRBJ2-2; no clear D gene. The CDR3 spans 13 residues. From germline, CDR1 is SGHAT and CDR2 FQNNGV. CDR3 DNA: TGTGCCAGCGGCTTAGCACAGACCAGGGAGCTGTTTTCT. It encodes CASGLAQTRELFS.

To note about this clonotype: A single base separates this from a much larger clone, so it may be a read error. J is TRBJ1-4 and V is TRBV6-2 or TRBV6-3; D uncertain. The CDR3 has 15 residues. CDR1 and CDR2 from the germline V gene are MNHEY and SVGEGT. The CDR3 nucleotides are TGTGTCAGCACCAACCCGGGAATTGGAAGCGAAAAACTGTTTTTT. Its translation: CVSTNPGIGSEKLFF.

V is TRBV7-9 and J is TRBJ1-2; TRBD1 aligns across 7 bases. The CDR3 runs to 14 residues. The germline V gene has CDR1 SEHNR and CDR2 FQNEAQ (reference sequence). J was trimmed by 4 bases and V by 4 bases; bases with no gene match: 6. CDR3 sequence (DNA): TGTGCCAGCAGCTCCGACAGGGATTCCTATGGCTACACCTTC. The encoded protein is CASSSDRDSYGYTF.

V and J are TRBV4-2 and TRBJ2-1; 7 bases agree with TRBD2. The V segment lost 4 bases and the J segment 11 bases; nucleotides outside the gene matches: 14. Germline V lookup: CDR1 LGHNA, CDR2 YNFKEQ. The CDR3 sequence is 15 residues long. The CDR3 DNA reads TGTGCCAGCAGCCCACTAGTGGGAGGGCCCTCTAAGCAGTTCTTC. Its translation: CASSPLVGGPSKQFF.

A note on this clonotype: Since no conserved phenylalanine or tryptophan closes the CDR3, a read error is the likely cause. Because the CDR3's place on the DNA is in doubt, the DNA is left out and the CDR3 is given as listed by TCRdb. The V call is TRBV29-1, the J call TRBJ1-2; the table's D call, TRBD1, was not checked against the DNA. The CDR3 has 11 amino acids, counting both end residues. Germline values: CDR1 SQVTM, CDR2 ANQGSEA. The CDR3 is CSTLFGLTANL.

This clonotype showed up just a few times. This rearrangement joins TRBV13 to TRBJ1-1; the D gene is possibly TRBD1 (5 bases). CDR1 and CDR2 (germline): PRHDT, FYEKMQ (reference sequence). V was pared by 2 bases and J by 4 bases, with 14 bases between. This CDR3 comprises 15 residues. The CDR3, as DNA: TGTGCCAGCAGCTTACCCCGGGGGTCACCCACTGAAGCTTTCTTT. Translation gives CASSLPRGSPTEAFF.

CDR3 in amino acids: CASSYKDSSDEQYF. The CDR3 nucleotides read TGTGCCAGCAGCTATAAGGACTCTTCCGACGAGCAGTACTTC. The chain couples TRBV7-9 to TRBJ2-7; D possibly corresponds to TRBD2 (5 bases). V was pared by 4 bases and J by 5 bases, with 15 bases between. Per germline, CDR1 SEHNR and CDR2 FQNEAQ (reference sequence). The CDR3 runs 14 residues.

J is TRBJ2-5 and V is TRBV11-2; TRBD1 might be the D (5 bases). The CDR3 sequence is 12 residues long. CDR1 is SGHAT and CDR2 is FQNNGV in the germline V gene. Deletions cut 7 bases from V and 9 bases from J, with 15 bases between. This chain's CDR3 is CASNPLPGPQYF. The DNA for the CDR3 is TGTGCCAGCAACCCCCTCCCAGGGCCCCAGTACTTC.

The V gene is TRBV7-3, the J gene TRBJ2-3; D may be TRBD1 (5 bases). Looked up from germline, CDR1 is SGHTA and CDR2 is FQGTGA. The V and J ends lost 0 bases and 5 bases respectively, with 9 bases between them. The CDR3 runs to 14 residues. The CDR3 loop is CASSLTGAGDTQYF. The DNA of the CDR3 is TGTGCCAGCAGCTTAACTGGGGCCGGAGATACGCAGTATTTT.

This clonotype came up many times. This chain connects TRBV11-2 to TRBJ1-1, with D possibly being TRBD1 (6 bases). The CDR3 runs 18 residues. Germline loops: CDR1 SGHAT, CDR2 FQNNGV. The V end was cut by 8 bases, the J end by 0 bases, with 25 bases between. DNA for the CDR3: TGTGCCAGCGCCCCCCGGAGGGAGGGGGGACCGGTGAACACTGAAGCTTTCTTT. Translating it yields CASAPRREGGPVNTEAFF.

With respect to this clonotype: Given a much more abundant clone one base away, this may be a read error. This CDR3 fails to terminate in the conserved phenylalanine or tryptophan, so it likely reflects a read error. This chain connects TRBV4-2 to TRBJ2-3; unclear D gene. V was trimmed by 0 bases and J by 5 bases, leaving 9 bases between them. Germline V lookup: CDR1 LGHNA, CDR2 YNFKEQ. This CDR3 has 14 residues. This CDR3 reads CASSQDRRIDTQYS. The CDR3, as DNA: TGTGCCAGCAGCCAAGATCGACGGATAGATACGCAGTATTCT.

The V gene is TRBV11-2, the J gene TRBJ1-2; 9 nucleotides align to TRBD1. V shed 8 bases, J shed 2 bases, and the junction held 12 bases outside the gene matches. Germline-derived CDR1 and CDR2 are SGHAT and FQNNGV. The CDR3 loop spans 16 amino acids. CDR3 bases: TGTGCCAGCGGTTTAGTACAGGGGGCCCTGAACTATGGCTACACCTTC. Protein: CASGLVQGALNYGYTF.

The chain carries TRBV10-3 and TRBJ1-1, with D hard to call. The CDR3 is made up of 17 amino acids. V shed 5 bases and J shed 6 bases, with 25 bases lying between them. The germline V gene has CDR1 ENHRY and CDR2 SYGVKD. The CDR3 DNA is TGTGCCATCAGTACCGGGGTTAGTACGGACGTCAGCGCTGAAGCTTTCTTT. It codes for CAISTGVSTDVSAEAFF.

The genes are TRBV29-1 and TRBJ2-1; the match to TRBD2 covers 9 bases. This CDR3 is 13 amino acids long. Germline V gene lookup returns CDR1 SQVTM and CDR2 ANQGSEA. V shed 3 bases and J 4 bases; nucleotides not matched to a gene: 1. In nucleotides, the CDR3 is TGCAGCGTTGAGACTAGCGGTTACAATGAGCAGTTCTTC. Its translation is CSVETSGYNEQFF.

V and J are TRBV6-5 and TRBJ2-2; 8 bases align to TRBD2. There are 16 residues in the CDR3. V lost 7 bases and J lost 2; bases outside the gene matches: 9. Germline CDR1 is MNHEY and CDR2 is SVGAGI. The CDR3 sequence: CASNFLAGGNTGELFF. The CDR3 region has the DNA TGTGCCAGCAACTTCCTAGCGGGTGGAAACACCGGGGAGCTGTTTTTT.

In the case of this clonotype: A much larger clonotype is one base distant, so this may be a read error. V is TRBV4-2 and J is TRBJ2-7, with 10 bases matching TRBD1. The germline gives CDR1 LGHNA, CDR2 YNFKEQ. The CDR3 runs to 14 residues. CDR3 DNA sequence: TGTGCCTGCAGCCCTAGGACAGGGGGCTACGAGCAGTACTTC. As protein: CACSPRTGGYEQYF.

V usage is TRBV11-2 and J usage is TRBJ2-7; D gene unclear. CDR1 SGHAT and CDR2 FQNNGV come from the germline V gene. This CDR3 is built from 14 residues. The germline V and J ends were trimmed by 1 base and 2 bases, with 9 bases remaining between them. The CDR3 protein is CASSLAASAYEQYF. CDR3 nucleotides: TGTGCCAGCAGCTTAGCGGCCAGTGCCTACGAGCAGTACTTC. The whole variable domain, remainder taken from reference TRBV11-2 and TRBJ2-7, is EAGVAQSPRYKIIEKRQSVAFWCNPISGHATLYWYQQILGQGPKLLIQFQNNGVVDDSQLPKDRFSAERLKGVDSTLKIQPAKLEDSAVYLCASSLAASAYEQYFGPGTRLTVT.

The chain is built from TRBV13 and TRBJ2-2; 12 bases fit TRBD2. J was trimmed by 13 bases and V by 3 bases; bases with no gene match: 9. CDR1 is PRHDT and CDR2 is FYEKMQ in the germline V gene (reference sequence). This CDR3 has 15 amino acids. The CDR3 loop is CASSLGRASGRVLFF. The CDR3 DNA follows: TGTGCCAGCAGCTTGGGCCGGGCTAGCGGGAGGGTGCTGTTTTTT.

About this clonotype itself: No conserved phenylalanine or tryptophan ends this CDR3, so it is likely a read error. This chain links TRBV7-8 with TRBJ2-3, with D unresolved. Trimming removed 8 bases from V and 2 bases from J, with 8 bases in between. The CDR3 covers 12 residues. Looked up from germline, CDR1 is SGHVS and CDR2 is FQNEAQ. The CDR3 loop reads CASVGFTDTQYL. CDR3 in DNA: TGTGCCAGCGTCGGCTTCACAGATACGCAGTATTTG.

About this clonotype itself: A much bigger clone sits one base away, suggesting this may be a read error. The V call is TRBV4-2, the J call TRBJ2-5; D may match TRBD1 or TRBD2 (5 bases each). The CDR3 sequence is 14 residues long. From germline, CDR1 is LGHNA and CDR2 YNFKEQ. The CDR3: CASSQGRLGETRYF. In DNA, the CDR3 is TGTGCCAGCAGCCAAGGACGCCTGGGGGAGACCCGGTACTTC.

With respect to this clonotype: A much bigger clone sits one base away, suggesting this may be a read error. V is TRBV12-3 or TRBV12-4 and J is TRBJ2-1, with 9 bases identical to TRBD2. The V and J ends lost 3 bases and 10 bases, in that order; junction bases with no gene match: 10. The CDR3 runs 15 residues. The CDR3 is CASSFSRGGGAEQFF. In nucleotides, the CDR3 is TGTGCCAGCAGTTTTAGTCGGGGCGGGGGGGCCGAGCAGTTCTTC.

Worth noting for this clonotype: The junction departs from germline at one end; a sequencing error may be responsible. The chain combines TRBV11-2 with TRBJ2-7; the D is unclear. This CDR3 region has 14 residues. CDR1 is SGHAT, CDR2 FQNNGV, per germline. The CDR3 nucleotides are TGTGCCAGCAGCTTAGATGCTAACGGCTACGATCAGTACTTC. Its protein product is CASSLDANGYDQYF.

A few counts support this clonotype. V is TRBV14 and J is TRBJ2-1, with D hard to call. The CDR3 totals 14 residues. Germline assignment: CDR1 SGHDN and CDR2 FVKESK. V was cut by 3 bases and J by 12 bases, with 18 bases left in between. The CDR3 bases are TGTGCCAGCAGCCAGTCGGCTAACCTTCGAAGGCAGTTCTTC. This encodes CASSQSANLRRQFF.